The clone carrying this TCR beta chain came up a few times. Its cognate antigen is unknown. These data originate in a study of regulatory T cells in long-lasting Graves disease. Study context: Graves' patients (newly diagnosed) had been on antithyroid drugs under 3 months. Study outcomes and limitations: Persistent patients shared more public clonotypes (about 2,800) than newly diagnosed patients (around 910).

The CDR3 is 16 residues long. V lost 3 bases to trimming and J lost 2 bases, with 14 bases between them. The germline V gene encodes CDR1 SGHDT and CDR2 YYEEEE. Time point reported: newly diagnosed GD, antithyroid drugs for less than 3 months. There was RNA extracted from PBMCs, and the TCR library was made from it. Sequencing libraries for TCR beta were prepared with iRepertoire HTBI primers and Arm-PCR of CDR3 regions. Study processing details: The samples included 60 to 75 TRBV and some 15 TRBJ segments. TCRdb passed the multiplex PCR reads through MiXCR, listing each CDR3 protein once. For this entry, the V and J calls and clone size follow TCRdb and not the study's own pipeline. The sample gives approximately 350,000 distinct CDR3 sequences, 12% of which show up once; approximately 17% is in the top ten. The same data also contributed to another study, on T cells in Graves' hyperthyroidism and ophthalmopathy. This second report adds: TCR CDR3 regions were first amplified by RT-PCR with HTBI primers.

Here the sequenced sample was peripheral blood mononuclear cells (PBMCs), taken at new diagnosis, from a patient treated with antithyroid drugs. The chain carries TRBV5-6 and TRBJ2-2, with a possible D match to TRBD1 (6 bases). The sequence derives from a young woman with Graves disease. The CDR3 sequence is CASSWQQGLNTGELFF. The CDR3 region has the DNA TGTGCCAGCAGCTGGCAACAGGGTCTCAACACCGGGGAGCTGTTTTTT.